This T cell receptor beta chain was retrieved from a study of regulatory T cells in long-lasting Graves disease. There are a few counts of this clonotype. Its antigen is still unknown. Overall study results and limits: Persistent disease was associated with favored TRBV28 usage and with favored use of TRBJ1-2 and TRBJ2-5.

CDR1 and CDR2 (germline): SGHDN, FVKESK. This CDR3 contains 15 residues. V gave up 6 bases and J gave up 4 bases, with 13 bases separating them. Construction of TCR beta libraries relied on iRepertoire HTBI primers and on Arm-PCR targeting CDR3 regions. TCRdb re-analysed the multiplex PCR reads in MiXCR, keeping a single row per CDR3 protein. Of over 500,000 distinct CDR3 sequences in the sample, approximately 15% were seen once. The time point denotes: newly diagnosed GD, antithyroid drugs for less than 3 months. Preparation of the TCR library used RNA extracted from PBMCs. Another study also made use of these data, one on T cells in Graves' hyperthyroidism and ophthalmopathy.

This clonotype was sampled from a woman aged 30 to 39 with Graves disease. The rearrangement uses TRBV14 and TRBJ2-6; D is uncertain. The sequenced sample was peripheral blood mononuclear cells (PBMCs), obtained at new diagnosis, from a patient treated with antithyroid drugs. CDR3 amino acids: CASSPFRNGANVLTF. The CDR3 nucleotides are TGTGCCAGCAGTCCCTTCAGGAACGGGGCCAACGTCCTGACTTTC.